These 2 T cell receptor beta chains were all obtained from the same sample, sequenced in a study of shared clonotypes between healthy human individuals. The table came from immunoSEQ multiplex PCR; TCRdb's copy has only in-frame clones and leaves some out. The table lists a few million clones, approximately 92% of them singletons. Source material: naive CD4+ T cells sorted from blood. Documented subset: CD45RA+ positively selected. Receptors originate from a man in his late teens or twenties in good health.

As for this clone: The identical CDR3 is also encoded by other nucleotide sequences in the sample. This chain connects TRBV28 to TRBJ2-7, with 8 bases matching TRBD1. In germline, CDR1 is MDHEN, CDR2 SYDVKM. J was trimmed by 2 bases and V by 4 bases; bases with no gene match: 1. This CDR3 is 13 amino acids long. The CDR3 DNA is TGTGCCAGCAGTTCAGGGGGCACCTACGAGCAGTACTTC. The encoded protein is CASSSGGTYEQYF.

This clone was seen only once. The CDR3 sequence is CASRSGGGTGELFF. DNA for the CDR3: TGTGCCAGTAGAAGCGGGGGTGGCACCGGGGAGCTGTTTTTT. J is TRBJ2-2 and V is TRBV19; 8 bases agree with TRBD2. V gave up 6 bases and J gave up 4 bases; unmatched junction bases: 4. CDR1 is LNHDA, CDR2 SQIVND, per germline (reference sequence). The CDR3 has 14 residues.